One and the same sample provided the 15 T cell receptor beta chains below, sequenced in a study of blood T cell repertoires in COVID-19. Libraries were prepared by immunoSEQ multiplex PCR; TCRdb keeps only in-frame clonotypes and omits some of them. The sample yields fewer than 50,000 clones, less than 85% seen once. Source material: peripheral blood. Source of these receptors: a human donor in a cohort sampled during active COVID-19.

V and J are TRBV10-3 and TRBJ1-3; a weak D match, TRBD1 (5 bases). The ends were cut back, 0 bases at V and 4 bases at J, with 13 bases in the middle. This CDR3 region has 16 residues. Germline CDR1 reads ENHRY; CDR2 reads SYGVKD. CDR3 bases: TGTGCCATCAGTGAGTCCAAGGGGCTTCAAGGAAACACCATATATTTT. Translating gives CAISESKGLQGNTIYF.

The chain uses TRBV7-9 and TRBJ1-2; D possibly corresponds to TRBD1 (5 bases). V was clipped by 1 base and J by 8 bases, with 14 bases between them. The CDR3 runs to 14 residues. Germline assignment: CDR1 SEHNR and CDR2 FQNEAQ (reference sequence). In DNA form, the CDR3 reads TGTGCCAGCAGCTTAGGGGTTGGCGGGGCCGGCTACACCTTC. This sequence encodes CASSLGVGGAGYTF.

V is TRBV5-1 and J is TRBJ1-1, with D tentatively TRBD1 (6 bases). Trimming cost V 2 bases and J 5 bases, with 13 bases left between them. The germline V gene has CDR1 SGHRS and CDR2 YFSETQ. The length of the CDR3 is 14 residues. The CDR3 loop is CASSLMGGGTEAFF. CDR3 nucleotides: TGCGCCAGCAGCTTAATGGGAGGGGGGACTGAAGCTTTCTTT.

The chain is built from TRBV7-6 and TRBJ1-4; TRBD1 is a possible D gene (6 bases). Germline V gene sequence: CDR1 SGHVS, CDR2 FNYEAQ. Trimming cost V 5 bases and J 8 bases, with 15 bases left between them. This CDR3 comprises 14 residues. The CDR3 coding sequence is TGTGCCAGCAGCCTAGGACAGACACGCGAAAAACTGTTTTTT. As protein: CASSLGQTREKLFF.

This clone was seen only once. The chain has TRBV20-1 and TRBJ1-2; a possible D gene is TRBD1 (6 bases). V was pared by 3 bases and J by 3 bases, with 8 bases between. The CDR3 consists of 12 residues. Per germline, CDR1 DFQATT and CDR2 SNEGSKA (reference sequence). The DNA for the CDR3 is TGCAGTGCTAGTCAGGGGTACTATGGCTACACCTTC. It codes for CSASQGYYGYTF.

This chain links TRBV9 with TRBJ2-1; D may be TRBD2 (6 bases). The germline V and J ends were trimmed by 0 bases and 2 bases, with 12 bases remaining between them. This CDR3 spans 16 amino acids. CDR1 and CDR2 from the germline V gene are SGDLS and YYNGEE. This CDR3 reads CASSVVGSGPYNEQFF. The CDR3 nucleotides are TGTGCCAGCAGCGTAGTCGGGAGCGGGCCCTACAATGAGCAGTTCTTC.

The rearrangement links TRBV7-8 to TRBJ1-3; 7 bases fit TRBD1. V dropped 5 bases and J dropped 4; count of bases not matched to a gene: 11. Germline-derived CDR1 and CDR2 are SGHVS and FQNEAQ. This CDR3 comprises 16 residues. DNA of the CDR3: TGTGCCAGCAGCCATCCAATTACAGGGGCAGGAAACACCATATATTTT. This translates into CASSHPITGAGNTIYF. Complete variable domain (other parts from reference TRBV7-8 and TRBJ1-3): GAGVSQSPRYKVAKRGQDVALRCDPISGHVSLFWYQQALGQGPEFLTYFQNEAQLDKSGLPSDRFFAERPEGSVSTLKIQRTQQEDSAVYLCASSHPITGAGNTIYFGEGSWLTVV.

The chain recombines TRBV6-2 or TRBV6-3 with TRBJ2-3; TRBD1 aligns across 7 bases. This CDR3 is built from 19 residues. V shed 2 bases and J 0 bases; nucleotides not matched to a gene: 14. CDR1 MNHEY and CDR2 SVGEGT come from the germline V gene. The CDR3 spells CASSYPKGRGGRSTDTQYF. CDR3 DNA sequence: TGTGCCAGCAGTTACCCCAAGGGGAGAGGGGGCCGCAGCACAGATACGCAGTATTTT.

Here the CDR3 reads CASTGQGTDTQYF. DNA for the CDR3: TGTGCCAGCACTGGACAGGGCACAGATACGCAGTATTTT. The chain is built from TRBV28 and TRBJ2-3; TRBD1 matches at 7 bases. Trimming took 7 bases from V and 1 from J; bases not matched to a gene: 2. The germline V gene encodes CDR1 MDHEN and CDR2 SYDVKM. The CDR3 loop spans 13 amino acids.

There are a few counts of this clone. J is TRBJ1-1 and V is TRBV3-1 (or the pseudogene TRBV3-2); D is unclear. Germline values: CDR1 LGHDT, CDR2 YNNKEL (reference sequence). This CDR3 comprises 13 residues. Trimming left V 5 bases short and J 5 bases short, with 12 bases between. Here the CDR3 reads CASSNERRTEAFF. CDR3 in DNA: TGTGCCAGCAGCAACGAGCGGAGGACTGAAGCTTTCTTT.

This chain links TRBV9 with TRBJ1-1; maybe TRBD1 (6 bases). Deletions cut 4 bases from V and 0 bases from J, with 16 bases between. The length of the CDR3 is 16 residues. Germline CDR1 SGDLS, CDR2 YYNGEE. The chain's CDR3 is CASSTPKDSMNTEAFF. The CDR3 nucleotides are TGTGCCAGCAGCACCCCAAAGGACAGTATGAACACTGAAGCTTTCTTT.

This rearrangement joins TRBV2 to TRBJ1-1; 7 nucleotides align to TRBD1. CDR3 length: 15 residues. J was trimmed by 1 base and V by 1 base; bases with no gene match: 3. Looked up from germline, CDR1 is SNHLY and CDR2 is FYNNEI. The CDR3 here is CASSEGQGGNTEAFF. The CDR3 DNA follows: TGTGCCAGCAGTGAAGGGCAGGGGGGGAACACTGAAGCTTTCTTT. The whole variable domain, filled in from reference TRBV2 and TRBJ1-1, reads EPEVTQTPSHQVTQMGQEVILRCVPISNHLYFYWYRQILGQKVEFLVSFYNNEISEKSEIFDDQFSVERPDGSNFTLKIRSTKLEDSAMYFCASSEGQGGNTEAFFGQGTRLTVV.

The rearrangement uses TRBV19 and TRBJ1-2; D gene unclear. Trimming pared 6 bases from V and 4 bases from J, leaving 12 bases between. The CDR3 consists of 13 residues. Germline loops: CDR1 LNHDA, CDR2 SQIVND (reference sequence). CDR3 in amino acids: CASSGLAIYGYTF. CDR3 nucleotides: TGTGCCAGTAGCGGACTGGCGATCTATGGCTACACCTTC.

This clone was counted once. The V gene is TRBV19, the J gene TRBJ1-1, with TRBD1 identical over 10 bases. This CDR3 spans 13 amino acids. V was pared by 3 bases and J by 7 bases, with 2 bases of the junction left unmatched. Germline assignment: CDR1 LNHDA and CDR2 SQIVND (reference sequence). The CDR3 DNA sequence: TGTGCCAGTAGTATGGGACAGGGGATTGAAGCTTTCTTT. It yields the protein CASSMGQGIEAFF. Full variable domain (rest looked up from reference TRBV19 and TRBJ1-1): DGGITQSPKYLFRKEGQNVTLSCEQNLNHDAMYWYRQDPGQGLRLIYYSQIVNDFQKGDIAEGYSVSREKKESFPLTVTSAQKNPTAFYLCASSMGQGIEAFFGQGTRLTVV.

The rearrangement links TRBV9 to TRBJ1-6; D ambiguous. The CDR3 is made up of 17 amino acids. Trimming took 0 bases from V and 9 from J, leaving 19 bases between them. CDR1 is SGDLS, CDR2 YYNGEE, per germline. The CDR3 DNA reads TGTGCCAGCAGCGTAGGGGCACTTGGGAGCTCTCCTTCACCCCTCCACTTT. This codes for CASSVGALGSSPSPLHF. Full variable domain (remainder filled in from reference TRBV9 and TRBJ1-6): DSGVTQTPKHLITATGQRVTLRCSPRSGDLSVYWYQQSLDQGLQFLIQYYNGEERAKGNILERFSAQQFPDLHSELNLSSLELGDSALYFCASSVGALGSSPSPLHFGNGTRLTVT.